This T cell receptor beta chain originates from a study of read filtering for tumor transcriptome and immune sequencing. Overall study: Whole-transcriptome libraries were prepared after DNase treatment. TCR-mapped reads were about 3.5 to 10.27 million with IR-seq versus 85 to 1273 with RNA-seq.

Notes on this clonotype: A much larger clone lies one base from this, so it may be a read error.

This CDR3 region has 16 residues. At the time of active disease, bone marrow was collected from every patient. Molecular barcoded adaptors covering alpha/delta and beta/gamma chains were used on 400 to 450 ng RNA. TCRdb itself ran the reads through MiXCR, one entry per CDR3 protein. There are around 140,000 distinct CDR3 sequences in the sample; about 12% occur only once, and about 7.7% lies in the top ten. Sequenced sample: a population of CD138-negative cells sorted from bone marrow. This sequence originates from a donor over 35 with multiple myeloma. The rearrangement uses TRBV12-3 or TRBV12-4 and TRBJ1-1; D is uncertain. The CDR3, as DNA: TGTGCTAGTGGTTTGGTACTCGCGGCAGTTAACACTGAAGCTTCCTTT. This codes for CASGLVLAAVNTEASF.